The clone carrying this TCR beta chain was detected only a few times. Its cognate antigen is unknown. A single record per CDR3 protein comes from TCRdb applying MiXCR to the 5' RACE reads. The sample lists 550,000 to 600,000 distinct CDR3 sequences, around 16% seen once, with less than 10% in the top ten. The source of the sample is a study of T-cell memory formation after mild COVID-19. In the study overall: TCR clustering was largely donor specific. The study, taken as a whole, reports: The main location of contracting CD4+ clones was CM and EM, and that of contracting CD8+ clones was EMRA.

Germline V CDR1 and CDR2: SGHTA, FQGNSA. CDR3 size: 13 residues. The V and J ends lost 2 bases and 7 bases respectively, with 12 bases between them. The sequence derives from an adult woman who had mild COVID-19 (a few samples of this study predate the infection). Cell type and time point are not known. The chain has TRBV7-2 and TRBJ2-7; a possible D gene is TRBD2 (6 bases). Sample: PBMCs or a T cell subset sorted from them (not recorded which). The CDR3 loop is CASSLYGGEEQYF. In DNA form, the CDR3 reads TGTGCCAGCAGCTTATACGGGGGTGAGGAGCAGTACTTC.